This is a list of T cell receptor beta chains from one sample in a study of blood T cell repertoires in COVID-19. This table comes from immunoSEQ multiplex PCR, and its TCRdb copy is limited to in-frame clones, with some not included. The sample records 350,000 to 500,000 clones, approximately 91% being singletons. The material sequenced was PBMCs or T cells enriched from blood (not recorded which). Every receptor here comes from a woman under 30 who had been exposed to COVID-19. Each CDR3 is given with its conserved first and last residue. Each record gives: D gene, clone size, V gene, J gene, CDR3 DNA, CDR3 protein. A D gene is named only where the DNA matches it firmly. A clone size is listed for some rows: how often the clone was seen (once, few, many), or a class if it is expanded.

d_call: TRBD2
clone_size: .
v_call: TRBV5-4
j_call: TRBJ2-5
cdr3_nt: TGTGCCAGCAGCTTTGGGACTAGCGGGAGAACGGAGACCCAGTACTTC
cdr3_aa: CASSFGTSGRTETQYF

d_call: TRBD2
clone_size: .
v_call: TRBV4-2
j_call: TRBJ2-7
cdr3_nt: TGTGCCAGCAGCCAAGTAATCGGGACTATGACCTACGAGCAGTACTTC
cdr3_aa: CASSQVIGTMTYEQYF

d_call: .
clone_size: .
v_call: TRBV11-2
j_call: TRBJ1-3
cdr3_nt: TGTGCCAGCAGCTTAGTGGGAGGGAGCTCTGGAAACACCATATATTTT
cdr3_aa: CASSLVGGSSGNTIYF

d_call: .
clone_size: .
v_call: TRBV9
j_call: TRBJ2-2
cdr3_nt: TGTGCCAGCAGCGTAGGGGCAGGGGTGGCCGGGGAGCTGTTTTTT
cdr3_aa: CASSVGAGVAGELFF

d_call: .
clone_size: .
v_call: TRBV3-1/TRBV3-2
j_call: TRBJ1-1
cdr3_nt: TGTGCCAGCAGCCAAGAACCAGGGTCCACTGAAGCTTTCTTT
cdr3_aa: CASSQEPGSTEAFF

d_call: TRBD1
clone_size: .
v_call: TRBV6-5
j_call: TRBJ1-2
cdr3_nt: TGTGCCAGCAGTACGGGACAGGGCTATGGCTACACCTTC
cdr3_aa: CASSTGQGYGYTF

d_call: TRBD2
clone_size: .
v_call: TRBV7-6
j_call: TRBJ2-5
cdr3_nt: TGTGCCAGCAGCTTAGGGACTAGCGGGGTGGAGACCCAGTACTTC
cdr3_aa: CASSLGTSGVETQYF

d_call: .
clone_size: .
v_call: TRBV5-1
j_call: TRBJ2-3
cdr3_nt: TGCGCCAGCAGCTTCGGGACTGCTACAGATACGCAGTATTTT
cdr3_aa: CASSFGTATDTQYF

d_call: .
clone_size: once
v_call: TRBV28
j_call: TRBJ1-5
cdr3_nt: TGTGCCAGCACCAAAGGAGGGCCCGCCAATCAGCCCCAGCATTTT
cdr3_aa: CASTKGGPANQPQHF

d_call: .
clone_size: .
v_call: TRBV6-5
j_call: TRBJ2-3
cdr3_nt: TGTGCCAGCAGGGCATCATCGTCCTTTGCAGATACGCAGTATTTT
cdr3_aa: CASRASSSFADTQYF

d_call: .
clone_size: .
v_call: TRBV14
j_call: TRBJ2-7
cdr3_nt: TGTGCCAGCAGCGAAGGCCCTCGGTTAGAGCAGTACTTC
cdr3_aa: CASSEGPRLEQYF

d_call: .
clone_size: once
v_call: TRBV28
j_call: TRBJ1-2
cdr3_nt: TGTGCCAGCAGTCCCTCGGGAGGGAACTATGGCTACACCTTC
cdr3_aa: CASSPSGGNYGYTF

d_call: .
clone_size: once
v_call: TRBV28
j_call: TRBJ2-3
cdr3_nt: TGTGCCAGCAGTTTATGGGGGACTAGCACAGATACGCAGTATTTT
cdr3_aa: CASSLWGTSTDTQYF

d_call: TRBD1
clone_size: .
v_call: TRBV7-6
j_call: TRBJ2-5
cdr3_nt: TGTGCCAGCAGCTTAGCGGACAGGAACCAAGAGACCCAGTACTTC
cdr3_aa: CASSLADRNQETQYF

d_call: TRBD1
clone_size: .
v_call: TRBV5-4
j_call: TRBJ1-5
cdr3_nt: TGTGCCAGCAGCTTGATGGGAACAGGGGGAAATCAGCCCCAGCATTTT
cdr3_aa: CASSLMGTGGNQPQHF

d_call: TRBD2
clone_size: .
v_call: TRBV7-6
j_call: TRBJ2-1
cdr3_nt: TGTGCCAGCAGCTCTCAAACTAGCGGGCAGTTCTTC
cdr3_aa: CASSSQTSGQFF

d_call: .
clone_size: once
v_call: TRBV4-1
j_call: TRBJ2-7
cdr3_nt: TGCGCCAGCAGCCCGGAGGTGGGGATGATCTACGAGCAGTACTTC
cdr3_aa: CASSPEVGMIYEQYF

d_call: TRBD1
clone_size: few
v_call: TRBV4-3
j_call: TRBJ1-4
cdr3_nt: TGCGCCAGCAGTCAAGGAAGGACAGGGGGTGAAAAACTGTTTTTT
cdr3_aa: CASSQGRTGGEKLFF

d_call: .
clone_size: .
v_call: TRBV24-1
j_call: TRBJ1-2
cdr3_nt: TGTGCCACCAGGGGGGGAGCTAACTATGGCTACACCTTC
cdr3_aa: CATRGGANYGYTF

d_call: .
clone_size: once
v_call: TRBV14
j_call: TRBJ2-2
cdr3_nt: TGTGCCAGCAGCCAAGTCCGGGGAGGGGAGCTGTTTTTT
cdr3_aa: CASSQVRGGELFF

d_call: TRBD1
clone_size: .
v_call: TRBV2
j_call: TRBJ1-2
cdr3_nt: TGTGCCAGCAGTGAACCGGGGTACAGGACAGGGGAATCCTATGGCTACACCTTC
cdr3_aa: CASSEPGYRTGESYGYTF

d_call: TRBD2
clone_size: few
v_call: TRBV2
j_call: TRBJ2-3
cdr3_nt: TGTGCCAGCAAAGGTGCAGGGACTCCTAGCGGGAGTAGGACAGATACGCAGTATTTT
cdr3_aa: CASKGAGTPSGSRTDTQYF

d_call: .
clone_size: .
v_call: TRBV7-9
j_call: TRBJ2-7
cdr3_nt: TGTGCCAGCAGCCCGACAGTGCCCAACTACGAGCAGTACTTC
cdr3_aa: CASSPTVPNYEQYF

d_call: .
clone_size: once
v_call: TRBV5-6
j_call: TRBJ1-5
cdr3_nt: TGTGCCAGCAGCTTGACAGGGCCCAATCAGCCCCAGCATTTT
cdr3_aa: CASSLTGPNQPQHF